This entry lists 11 T cell receptor beta chains sequenced from one sample in a study of T cell repertoires in cytomegalovirus infection. TCRdb re-derived calls from the reads in MiXCR, one entry per CDR3 protein. Of around 280,000 distinct CDR3 sequences in the sample, roughly 13% were seen once. The source material was PBMCs. The receptor set was obtained from a human donor in good health (CMV status not recorded). Some clones in this sample may be carry-over from other donors' samples.

This clonotype has just a few counts. The CDR3 DNA reads TGTGCCACCAGCAGGAGGGTCGGGGACAATCAGCCCCAGCATTTT. Translated: CATSRRVGDNQPQHF. The chain is built from TRBV15 and TRBJ1-5; no clear D. There are 15 residues in the CDR3. Germline CDR1 reads LNHNV; CDR2 reads YYDKDF (reference sequence). V was shortened by 3 bases and J by 3 bases, with 12 bases between the two germline ends.

The gene calls are TRBV12-3 or TRBV12-4 and TRBJ2-7; D might be TRBD1 (6 bases). CDR3 length: 13 amino acids. Trimming took 6 bases from V and 5 from J, leaving 14 bases between them. The CDR3 nucleotides read TGTGCCAGCAGCCGGGACACGAGCCACGAGCAGTACTTC. This gives the protein CASSRDTSHEQYF.

In this sample, this clonotype turned up a few times. This sequence joins TRBV20-1 and TRBJ1-6; the D is unclear. This CDR3 is 14 amino acids long. Trimming left V 3 bases short and J 4 bases short, with 10 bases between. CDR1 is DFQATT, CDR2 SNEGSKA, per germline (reference sequence). In DNA, the CDR3 is TGCAGTGCTAGGTCGCCGGGGTATAATTCACCCCTCCACTTT. As protein: CSARSPGYNSPLHF.

The gene calls are TRBV20-1 and TRBJ2-3, with 8 nucleotides matching TRBD2. Germline V lookup: CDR1 DFQATT, CDR2 SNEGSKA (reference sequence). The CDR3 loop spans 17 amino acids. V lost 1 base to trimming and J lost 6 bases; unmatched junction nucleotides: 15. CDR3 DNA sequence: TGCAGTGCTAGAGCCCTGCGGGGGGACCTATTCATGGATACGCAGTATTTT. It is translated as CSARALRGDLFMDTQYF.

Ten or more counts support this clonotype. This chain uses TRBV7-8 with TRBJ1-5; D remains ambiguous. Germline V gene sequence: CDR1 SGHVS, CDR2 FQNEAQ. This CDR3 comprises 15 residues. V lost 5 bases and J 6 bases, leaving 17 bases between the germline ends. This CDR3 reads CASSGGVGGGQPQHF. In nucleotides, the CDR3 is TGTGCCAGCAGCGGAGGAGTGGGCGGCGGTCAGCCCCAGCATTTT.

The chain couples TRBV20-1 to TRBJ2-7; no reliable D call. CDR3 length: 11 residues. Trimming took 5 bases from V and 6 from J, leaving 11 bases between them. The germline CDR1 and CDR2 sequences are DFQATT and SNEGSKA (reference sequence). The CDR3 coding sequence is TGCAGTGCTCGACGGGCGGCCGAGCAGTACTTC. Translated, it gives CSARRAAEQYF.

J is TRBJ2-1 and V is TRBV28, with a possible D match to TRBD2 (6 bases). The CDR3 is 14 residues long. Germline loops: CDR1 MDHEN, CDR2 SYDVKM. Trimming shortened V by 8 bases and J by 6 bases, and 17 bases separated the two germline ends. This CDR3 reads CASGPRDAFNEQFF. Here the CDR3 DNA reads TGTGCCAGCGGACCGCGGGACGCATTCAATGAGCAGTTCTTC.

This clonotype was detected many times. The chain has TRBV7-9 and TRBJ1-4; no clear D gene. The germline V gene has CDR1 SEHNR and CDR2 FQNEAQ (reference sequence). The CDR3 has 17 residues. V was shortened by 1 base and J by 3 bases, with 15 bases between the two germline ends. Here the CDR3 reads CASSLDTSQLPNEKLFF. CDR3 bases: TGTGCCAGCAGCTTAGATACATCCCAGCTCCCTAATGAAAAACTGTTTTTT.

This clonotype was detected only once. A junction end diverges from the germline sequence, so it may reflect a read error. This chain joins TRBV7-4 and TRBJ2-1, with D unresolved. The CDR3 sequence is 16 residues long. Germline lookup yields CDR1 SGHVT and CDR2 SQSDAQ. The CDR3 sequence: CARSALPVLLYNEQFF. DNA for the CDR3: TGTGCCCGCAGCGCACTGCCGGTGCTACTCTACAATGAGCAGTTCTTC.

This clonotype was recorded at least ten times. The chain couples TRBV7-2 to TRBJ2-7; 12 positions match TRBD2. CDR1 is SGHTA and CDR2 is FQGNSA in the germline V gene. The CDR3 sequence is 18 residues long. V lost 4 bases, J lost 2 bases, and 12 bases stayed unmatched. In nucleotides, the CDR3 is TGTGCCAGCAGCTCAGGAGGGACTAGCGGGTTTAGGACCTACGAGCAGTACTTC. Its translation: CASSSGGTSGFRTYEQYF.

In its sample, this clonotype was seen many times. The CDR3 region is CASSLVSSVSYEQYF. CDR3 in DNA: TGTGCCAGCAGCTTAGTTTCTAGCGTATCCTACGAGCAGTACTTC. The chain joins TRBV7-2 to TRBJ2-7; D may be TRBD2 (6 bases). The V end lost 1 base, the J end lost 1 base, and 11 bases lay between the germline ends. The CDR3 loop spans 15 amino acids. Germline CDR1 reads SGHTA; CDR2 reads FQGNSA. The variable domain in full, with the rest retrieved from reference TRBV7-2 and TRBJ2-7, is GAGVSQSPSNKVTEKGKDVELRCDPISGHTALYWYRQSLGQGLEFLIYFQGNSAPDKSGLPSDRFSAERTGGSVSTLTIQRTQQEDSAVYLCASSLVSSVSYEQYFGPGTRLTVT.